A selection of T cell receptor beta chains follows, all from one sample in a study of cytomegalovirus exposure and HLA in healthy donors. This table comes from immunoSEQ multiplex PCR, and its TCRdb copy is limited to in-frame clones, with some not included. Counted here are about 150,000 clones, 70% to 80% occurring once; the ten biggest clones make up about 13%. Sequenced material: PBMCs. All receptors come from a young man in good health and CMV-seropositive. CDR3s leave out the opening cysteine and the closing phenylalanine or tryptophan. Some rows mark clone size as missing; the rest say once, few, many or name a class of expanded clone.

TRBV2	TRBJ1-3	NA	13	ASRGGTAGGNTIY
TRBV4-1	TRBJ2-1	NA	14	ASSQVAGASYNEQF
TRBV19	TRBJ2-7	NA	13	ASSIYTGGIDEQY
TRBV5-8	TRBJ2-5	NA	15	ASSLWSGFISQETQY
TRBV27	TRBJ1-1	few	11	ASSFTGHRAKI
TRBV5-1	TRBJ1-3	NA	12	ASSLPEGGNTIY
TRBV30	TRBJ2-7	NA	13	AWSAGIGQGYEQY
TRBV4-1	TRBJ1-5	NA	13	ASSQVRGSDQPQH
TRBV6-1	TRBJ1-5	NA	11	ASSEALQFPQH
TRBV5-1	TRBJ2-1	NA	15	ASSLAGGGRGDNEQF
TRBV7-9	TRBJ2-1	NA	13	ASSLGSGSYNEQF
TRBV13	TRBJ2-7	NA	12	ASTPGGRPREQY
TRBV7-8	TRBJ2-3	NA	13	ASSFTRGLADTQY
TRBV9	TRBJ2-3	NA	14	ASSVGGREGTDTQY
TRBV10-3	TRBJ2-1	NA	13	AISDLAGGGREQF
TRBV5-6	TRBJ1-1	NA	13	ASSLAFIRNTEAF
TRBV30	TRBJ1-1	NA	10	AWGRGWSEAF
TRBV11-2	TRBJ1-4	once	13	ASSYRGFRIEKLF
TRBV5-4	TRBJ1-1	NA	14	ASSPATSRGGVKAF
TRBV30	TRBJ2-5	NA	10	AWNRVGETQY
TRBV4-1	TRBJ2-3	NA	14	ASSQEEPGGSDTQY
TRBV28	TRBJ2-2	NA	12	ASSLDRGKAQLF
TRBV5-1	TRBJ2-1	NA	13	ASSPSASSYNEQF
TRBV11-2	TRBJ2-5	NA	11	ASSLDGDGRKY
TRBV28	TRBJ1-3	NA	11	ASSEGAGASIY
TRBV4-2	TRBJ2-2	few	13	ASSLGGDNTGELF
TRBV6-4	TRBJ2-3	NA	13	ASSTRGLGTDTQY
TRBV28	TRBJ1-2	few	11	ASSSQGNYGYT
TRBV5-4	TRBJ2-3	NA	14	ASSVRDRGSTDTQY
TRBV28	TRBJ2-7	NA	12	ASSLGQGVSEQY
TRBV29-1	TRBJ2-1	NA	13	SVMLGTVHYNEQF
TRBV7-8	TRBJ2-3	NA	12	ASSLGVIIHTQY
TRBV7-9	TRBJ2-2	NA	16	ASSSQFLAGKNTGELF
TRBV28	TRBJ2-3	NA	14	ASSHRGLGLVDTQY
TRBV15	TRBJ2-1	once	12	ATRLAGTYNEQF
TRBV6-6	TRBJ2-7	NA	12	ASSPQGRSYEQY
TRBV6-5	TRBJ1-1	few	10	ASKELETEAF
TRBV25-1	TRBJ2-7	NA	12	ASSPGQGGYEQY